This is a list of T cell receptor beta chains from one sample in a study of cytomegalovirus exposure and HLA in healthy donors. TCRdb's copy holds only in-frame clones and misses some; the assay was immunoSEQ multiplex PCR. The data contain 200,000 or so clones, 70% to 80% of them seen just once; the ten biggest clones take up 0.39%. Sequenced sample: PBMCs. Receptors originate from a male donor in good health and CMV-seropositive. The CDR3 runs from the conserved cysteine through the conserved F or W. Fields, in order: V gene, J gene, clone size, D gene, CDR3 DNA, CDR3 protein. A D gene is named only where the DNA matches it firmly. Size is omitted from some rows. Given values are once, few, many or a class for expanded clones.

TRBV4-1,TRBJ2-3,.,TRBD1,TGCGCCAGCAGCCGGACTAACAGGGGGTCCCCCACAGATACGCAGTATTTT,CASSRTNRGSPTDTQYF
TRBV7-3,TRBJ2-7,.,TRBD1,TGTGCCAGCAGCTTAGACAGGGAGTCATCCGAGCAGTACTTC,CASSLDRESSEQYF
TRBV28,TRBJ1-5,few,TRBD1,TGTGCCAGCAGTTTGGCGGGACAGGGAGCCCGGCCCCAGCATTTT,CASSLAGQGARPQHF
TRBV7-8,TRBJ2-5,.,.,TGTGCAACCGCCGGGGGAGGGGGTATAGAGACCCAGTACTTC,CATAGGGGIETQYF
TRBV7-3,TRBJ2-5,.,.,TGTGCCAGCAGCTTGCAGGGCCAAGAGACCCAGTACTTC,CASSLQGQETQYF
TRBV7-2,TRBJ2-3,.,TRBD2,TGTGCCAGCAGCTCCTTGGGACTAGCGGGGGCCCTCACAGATACGCAGTATTTT,CASSSLGLAGALTDTQYF
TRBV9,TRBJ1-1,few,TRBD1,TGTGCCAGCAGCACAGGGGGCATGAACACTGAAGCTTTCTTT,CASSTGGMNTEAFF
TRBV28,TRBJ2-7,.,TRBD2,TGTGCCAGCTCAGGACTAGCGGGATCTTCCCCCTCCTACGAGCAGTACTTC,CASSGLAGSSPSYEQYF
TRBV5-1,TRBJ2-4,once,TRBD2,TGCGCCAGCAGCTTGAGGGCAGCGGGGCTAGCCAAAAACATTCAGTACTTC,CASSLRAAGLAKNIQYF
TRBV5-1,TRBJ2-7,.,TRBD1,TGCGCCAGCAGCCCCCGGACAGGGATCTCCTACGAGCAGTACTTC,CASSPRTGISYEQYF
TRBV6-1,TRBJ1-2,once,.,TGTGCCAGCAGCCGAAACCCAGGCCAGGTCTATGGCTACACCTTC,CASSRNPGQVYGYTF
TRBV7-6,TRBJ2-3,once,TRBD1,TGTGCCAGCAGCTTAAGGACAGGGGCTGAAGATACGCAGTATTTT,CASSLRTGAEDTQYF
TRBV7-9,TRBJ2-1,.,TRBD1,TGTGCCAGCACCATAGCCGGGACAGAATACAATGAGCAGTTCTTC,CASTIAGTEYNEQFF
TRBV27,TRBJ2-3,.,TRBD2,TGTGCCAGCAGTTTCCTGACTAGCGGGGGGGTCACAGATACGCAGTATTTT,CASSFLTSGGVTDTQYF
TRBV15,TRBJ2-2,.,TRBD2,TGTGCCACCAGCAGAGAGCCCGGCGGGACTAGCGGGGGAAGGCGGGAGCTGTTTTTT,CATSREPGGTSGGRRELFF
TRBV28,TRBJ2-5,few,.,TGTGCCAGCAGGGGGACTGGGGAAGAGACCCAGTACTTC,CASRGTGEETQYF
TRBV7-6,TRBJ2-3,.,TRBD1,TGTGCCAGCAGCTTAAGACAGGGGAAGAACACAGATACGCAGTATTTT,CASSLRQGKNTDTQYF
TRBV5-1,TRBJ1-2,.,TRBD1,TGCGCCAGCAGCCCCCGGGACAGGGAAAGGTATGGCTACACCTTC,CASSPRDRERYGYTF
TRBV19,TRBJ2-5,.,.,TGTGCCAGTAGTATTGGCACAAAACCAGAGACCCAGTACTTC,CASSIGTKPETQYF
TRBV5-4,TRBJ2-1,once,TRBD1,TGTGCCAGCAGCTTGGCAGGGGGCGAATTGTATGAGCAGTTCTTC,CASSLAGGELYEQFF
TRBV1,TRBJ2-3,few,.,TGCACCAGCAGCCAAGTTAAGCGGGATACGCAGTATTTT,CTSSQVKRDTQYF
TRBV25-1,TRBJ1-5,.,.,TGTGCCAGCGGTCAGTGGGAGGGGAATCAGCCCCAGCATTTT,CASGQWEGNQPQHF
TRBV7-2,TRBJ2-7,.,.,TGTGCCAGCAGCTTAGCGCCAGGGGGAGGTTACGAGCAGTACTTC,CASSLAPGGGYEQYF
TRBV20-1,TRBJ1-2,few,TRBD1,TGCAGTGCTCCGACAGGGCTCGGCTACACCTTC,CSAPTGLGYTF
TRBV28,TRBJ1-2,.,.,TGTGCCAGCAGTGGCGACAGGCCAACGACCTATGGCTACACCTTC,CASSGDRPTTYGYTF
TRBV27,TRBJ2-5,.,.,TGTGCCAGCAGCCCAACATGGGTACAGGAGACCCAGTACTTC,CASSPTWVQETQYF
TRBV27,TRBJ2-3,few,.,TGTGCCAGCAGGGGTAGACACACAGATACGCAGTATTTT,CASRGRHTDTQYF
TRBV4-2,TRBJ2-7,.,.,TGTGCCAGCAGCCAATGGGGAGGCGGCGAGGGCGAGCAGTACTTC,CASSQWGGGEGEQYF
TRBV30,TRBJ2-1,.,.,TGTGCCTGGGTTGGGGAGAGCTCCTACAATGAGCAGTTCTTC,CAWVGESSYNEQFF
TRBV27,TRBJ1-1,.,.,TGTGCCAGCAGTTTATCCACGGGGTATACTGAAGCTTTCTTT,CASSLSTGYTEAFF
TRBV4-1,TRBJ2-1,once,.,TGCGCCAGCAGCCAAGGGGGGGGCGGTCGGAATGAGCAGTTCTTC,CASSQGGGGRNEQFF
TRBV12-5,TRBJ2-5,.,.,TGTGCTAGTGGTTTTCAGGCGAGCCAAGAGACCCAGTACTTC,CASGFQASQETQYF
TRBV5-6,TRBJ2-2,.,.,TGTGCCAGCGGCGGGCCGCTGAACACCGGGGAGCTGTTTTTT,CASGGPLNTGELFF
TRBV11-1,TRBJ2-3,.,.,TGTGCCAGCAGCCGGGGGCGGGGGTCCACAGATACGCAGTATTTT,CASSRGRGSTDTQYF
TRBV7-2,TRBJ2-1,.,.,TGTGCCAGCAGCCTAAACAATGAGCAGTTCTTC,CASSLNNEQFF
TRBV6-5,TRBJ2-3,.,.,TGTGCCAGCGGAGATTTGATAGCCAGCACAGATACGCAGTATTTT,CASGDLIASTDTQYF
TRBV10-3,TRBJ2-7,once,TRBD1,TGTGCCATCAGTGAGGGGACAGGGTCTAGCGAGCAGTACTTC,CAISEGTGSSEQYF
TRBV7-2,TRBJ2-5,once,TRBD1,TGTGCCAGCAGCCCCCGTGCAGGGGGCTACCGGGGCCGAGAGACCCAGTACTTC,CASSPRAGGYRGRETQYF
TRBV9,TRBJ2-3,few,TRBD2,TGTGCCAGCAGCGTAGGGGGACTAGCGGTCACAGATACGCAGTATTTT,CASSVGGLAVTDTQYF
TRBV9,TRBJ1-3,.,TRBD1,TGTGCCAGCAGCGGCGGGACAGGGAGGAACACCATATATTTT,CASSGGTGRNTIYF
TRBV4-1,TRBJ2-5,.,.,TGCGCCAGCAGCCAAGACATGAGCCGCGGCCAAGAGACCCAGTACTTC,CASSQDMSRGQETQYF
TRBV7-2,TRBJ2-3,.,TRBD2,TGTGCCAGCAGCCCACTAGCGGGGCCCACAGATACGCAGTATTTT,CASSPLAGPTDTQYF
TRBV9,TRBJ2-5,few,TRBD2,TGTGCCAGCAGCCCCCGGGTGGGGGGGGAGACCCAGTACTTC,CASSPRVGGETQYF
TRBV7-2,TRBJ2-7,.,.,TGTGCCAGCAGCTTACACAGGCTTTCCTACGAGCAGTACTTC,CASSLHRLSYEQYF
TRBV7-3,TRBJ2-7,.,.,TGTGCCAGCAGCTCGGGGAGTTATCTCTCCGAGCAGTACTTC,CASSSGSYLSEQYF
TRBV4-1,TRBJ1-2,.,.,TGCGCCAGCAGCCAGCAGGGCGTAAACTATGGCTACACCTTC,CASSQQGVNYGYTF
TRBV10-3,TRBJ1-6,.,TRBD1,TGTGCCATCAGCCTAAATGCCGGGACAGGGACCTCACCCCTCCACTTT,CAISLNAGTGTSPLHF
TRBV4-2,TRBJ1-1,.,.,TGTGCCAGCAGCCAAGAACAGGGAACGAACACTGAAGCTTTCTTT,CASSQEQGTNTEAFF
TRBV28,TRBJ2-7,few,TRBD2,TGTGCCAGCAGTTTATTGGGACTAGCGGGAGGCGACGAGCAGTACTTC,CASSLLGLAGGDEQYF
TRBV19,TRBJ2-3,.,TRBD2,TGTGCCAGTAGTACCTTGTCGGGGGGGCTCTCAGATACGCAGTATTTT,CASSTLSGGLSDTQYF
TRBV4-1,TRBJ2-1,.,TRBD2,TGCGCCAGCAGCCAAGATCCGGGGCGGGGGGTCTACAATGAGCAGTTCTTC,CASSQDPGRGVYNEQFF
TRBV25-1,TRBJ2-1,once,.,TGTGCCAGCAGTGAATATAGGTCGTTTGCGGATGAGCAGTTCTTC,CASSEYRSFADEQFF
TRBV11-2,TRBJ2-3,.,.,TGTGCCAGCAGCTTAGGCGCGATTGAGCCCACAGATACGCAGTATTTT,CASSLGAIEPTDTQYF